These T cell receptor beta chains were read from a single sample in a study of cytomegalovirus exposure and HLA in healthy donors. Some clones are missing from TCRdb's copy, which holds only in-frame ones; the method was immunoSEQ multiplex PCR. The sample consists of 150,000 to 200,000 clones, roughly 85% of them appearing once. Sequencing was carried out using PBMCs. The receptors derive from a young woman in good health and CMV-seropositive. Both conserved end residues are trimmed from each CDR3. D genes are given only for firm matches.

ASSPPRGAETQY,.,TRBV7-8
ASSAETDQPQH,.,TRBV2
ASSRDRETQY,TRBD1,TRBV5-4
ASSVADRDTIY,.,TRBV9
ASSERGYT,.,TRBV2
ASRKQENTEAF,.,TRBV5-1
ASSSDRRNEKLF,.,TRBV5-5
SVDQGMGEKLF,.,TRBV29-1
ASSPLTGRTGELF,.,TRBV7-2
ASSQDLTQYSQH,.,TRBV4-3
ASSLQGAGEKLF,TRBD1,TRBV5-1
ASSSVLGGGTEAF,.,TRBV9
AATGFGNTIY,TRBD1,TRBV7-6
ASSQDLAGGGNEQF,TRBD2,TRBV4-3
ASSSLGRGENILQPQH,.,TRBV2
ASSLGQAVLLGEQY,TRBD1,TRBV27
ASSVVGGLSTDTQY,.,TRBV9
ASSQVAGGDEQY,TRBD1,TRBV4-1
ASGRSGSAEQY,.,TRBV6-1
AWSLEGRTQY,.,TRBV30
ASSESYAFEQY,.,TRBV25-1
ASSDRQRETQY,.,TRBV6-1
ASSSLQMLAGSSYNEQF,TRBD2,TRBV11-3
SELVNTGELF,.,TRBV29-1
ASSRDSFGTGELF,TRBD1,TRBV7-6
ASSLSPTGSYNEQF,.,TRBV27
ASSLDRDSRAGGSYNEQF,TRBD2,TRBV11-2
ASSPSGSSYNEQF,TRBD2,TRBV11-2
ASSEGTVNSPLH,TRBD1,TRBV10-1
ASSAARGGADSGYT,.,TRBV9
ASSPKMGAGGPGYEQY,TRBD2,TRBV7-9
ASSLGGLVTLFYNEQF,.,TRBV7-6
ASSSGTGSTDTQY,TRBD1,TRBV19
ASSYGGRLNTQY,.,TRBV6-5
ASSSGGNQPQH,TRBD1,TRBV5-6
ASSYSGGTLNGEQY,.,TRBV6-5
ASSQDRSRGSEKLF,TRBD1,TRBV4-3
ASSPIERERSYEQY,TRBD2,TRBV7-8
ASSQVGGATANLYGYT,.,TRBV4-3
ASSLGQMNTEAF,.,TRBV5-6
ASSLRTGGMNTEAF,TRBD1,TRBV5-1
ASSTTGGPKNIQY,TRBD1,TRBV10-2
ASSVTGTAIHTQETQY,.,TRBV21-1
ASTAGSFGYEQY,.,TRBV6-5
AIAPSRSYEQY,.,TRBV7-7
ASSLYPSGNTIY,.,TRBV7-8
AISEDYYNEQF,.,TRBV10-3
ASSLAREGGYEQY,.,TRBV7-9
ASSPNLSGGAYNEQF,TRBD2,TRBV7-2
ASNPIPWNEQF,.,TRBV7-9
ASSLKDRGAPNEQF,.,TRBV4-2
ASSTSLDRGVITDTQY,.,TRBV21-1
ASGDRDNEQF,TRBD1,TRBV7-2
ASSFMSEQF,.,TRBV7-2
ASSLGGGGAQF,TRBD1,TRBV11-3
ASSFTLTSAQETQY,TRBD2,TRBV11-2
ASSSTGLASISTDTQY,.,TRBV5-1
ASSPPTAPGTEAF,.,TRBV6-5
ASSLGETGANVLT,.,TRBV5-1